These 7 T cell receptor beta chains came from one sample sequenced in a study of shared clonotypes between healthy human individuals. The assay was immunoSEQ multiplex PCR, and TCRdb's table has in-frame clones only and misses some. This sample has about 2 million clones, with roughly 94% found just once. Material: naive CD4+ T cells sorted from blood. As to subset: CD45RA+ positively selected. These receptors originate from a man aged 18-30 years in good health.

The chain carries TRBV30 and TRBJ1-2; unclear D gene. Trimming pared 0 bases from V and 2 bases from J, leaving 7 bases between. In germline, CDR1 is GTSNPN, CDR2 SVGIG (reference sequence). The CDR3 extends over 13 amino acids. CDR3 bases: TGTGCCTGGAGTGTAACCCTCAACTATGGCTACACCTTC. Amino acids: CAWSVTLNYGYTF.

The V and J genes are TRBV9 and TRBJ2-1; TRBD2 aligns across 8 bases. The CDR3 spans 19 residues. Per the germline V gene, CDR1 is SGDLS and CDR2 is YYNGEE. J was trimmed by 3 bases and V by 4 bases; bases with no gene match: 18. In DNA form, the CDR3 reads TGTGCCAGCAGCTCCCAAGCGGGGGCAAACATCAAATACTACAATGAGCAGTTCTTC. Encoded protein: CASSSQAGANIKYYNEQFF.

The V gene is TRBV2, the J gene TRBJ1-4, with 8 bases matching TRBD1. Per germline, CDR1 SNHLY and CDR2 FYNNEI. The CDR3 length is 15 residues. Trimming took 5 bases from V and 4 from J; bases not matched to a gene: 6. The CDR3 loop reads CASSMDRVGNEKLFF. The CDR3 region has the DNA TGTGCCAGCAGTATGGACAGGGTGGGTAATGAAAAACTGTTTTTT. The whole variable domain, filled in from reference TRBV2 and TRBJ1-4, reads EPEVTQTPSHQVTQMGQEVILRCVPISNHLYFYWYRQILGQKVEFLVSFYNNEISEKSEIFDDQFSVERPDGSNFTLKIRSTKLEDSAMYFCASSMDRVGNEKLFFGSGTQLSVL.

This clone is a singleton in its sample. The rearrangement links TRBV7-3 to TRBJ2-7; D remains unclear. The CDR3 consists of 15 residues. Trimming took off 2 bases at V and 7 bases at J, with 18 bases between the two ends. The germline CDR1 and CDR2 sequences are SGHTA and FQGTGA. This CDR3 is CASSLLAGKAREQYF. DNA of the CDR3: TGTGCCAGCAGCTTATTGGCCGGAAAAGCTAGAGAGCAGTACTTC.

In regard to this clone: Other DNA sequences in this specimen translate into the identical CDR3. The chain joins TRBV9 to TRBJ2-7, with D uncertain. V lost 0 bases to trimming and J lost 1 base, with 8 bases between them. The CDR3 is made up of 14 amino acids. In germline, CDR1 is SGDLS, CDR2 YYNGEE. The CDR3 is CASSVGSGSYEQYF. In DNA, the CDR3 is TGTGCCAGCAGCGTAGGGTCAGGATCCTACGAGCAGTACTTC.

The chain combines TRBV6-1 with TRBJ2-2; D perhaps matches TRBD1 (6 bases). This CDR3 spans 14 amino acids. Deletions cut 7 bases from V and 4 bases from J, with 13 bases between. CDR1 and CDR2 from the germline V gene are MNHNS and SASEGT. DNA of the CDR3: TGTGCCAGCAACCCCGGACAGAGCACCGGGGAGCTGTTTTTT. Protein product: CASNPGQSTGELFF.

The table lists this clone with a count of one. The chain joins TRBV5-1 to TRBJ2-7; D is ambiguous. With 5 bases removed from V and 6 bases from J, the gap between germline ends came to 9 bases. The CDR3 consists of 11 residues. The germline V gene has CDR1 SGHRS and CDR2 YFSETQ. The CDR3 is CASRFLSEQYF. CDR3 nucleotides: TGCGCCAGCAGGTTCCTCTCCGAGCAGTACTTC. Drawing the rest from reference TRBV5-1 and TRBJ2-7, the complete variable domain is KAGVTQTPRYLIKTRGQQVTLSCSPISGHRSVSWYQQTPGQGLQFLFEYFSETQRNKGNFPGRFSGRQFSNSRSEMNVSTLELGDSALYLCASRFLSEQYFGPGTRLTVT.